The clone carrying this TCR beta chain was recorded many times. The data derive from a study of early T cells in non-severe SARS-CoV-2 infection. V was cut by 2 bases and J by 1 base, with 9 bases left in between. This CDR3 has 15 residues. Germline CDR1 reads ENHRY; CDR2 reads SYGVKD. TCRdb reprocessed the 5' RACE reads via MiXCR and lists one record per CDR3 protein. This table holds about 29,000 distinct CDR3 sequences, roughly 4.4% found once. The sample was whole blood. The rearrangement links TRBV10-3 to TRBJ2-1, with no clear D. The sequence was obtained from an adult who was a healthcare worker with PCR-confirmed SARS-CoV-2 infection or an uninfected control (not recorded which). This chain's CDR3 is CAISEVLESYNEQFF. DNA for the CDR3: TGTGCCATCAGTGAGGTTCTCGAATCCTACAATGAGCAGTTCTTC.